Sequencing of this T cell receptor (beta chain) was carried out in a study of T cell responses to AZD1222 COVID-19 vaccine. Study-wide findings and caveats: Spike-specific TCR breadth and depth grew following two AZD1222 doses. The CD4 TCRs associated with vaccination extended across spike and predominated at 160-218 and 743-854. The donor cohort was predominantly white British with a female majority, and clonal diversity may have been underestimated.

The V and J ends lost 4 bases and 13 bases respectively, with 20 bases between them. This CDR3 has 15 residues. Germline CDR1 LNHNV, CDR2 YYDKDF (reference sequence). In regard to this clone: Its antigen is not known.

Data came from immunoSEQ multiplex PCR; TCRdb stores just in-frame clones and leaves some out. The sample lists hundreds of thousands of clones, approximately 94% occurring once. The starting material was peripheral blood, obtained on day 0 of MenACWY control vaccination. This clonotype was sampled from an adult in good health. The chain is built from TRBV15 and TRBJ1-6; unclear D gene. As DNA, the CDR3 is TGTGCCACCAGCACCCATGTAAATCAGATCGGGCCCCTCCACTTT. Protein sequence: CATSTHVNQIGPLHF.